The clone carrying this T cell receptor (beta chain) showed up just once. Its cognate antigen is unknown. Measured with immunoSEQ multiplex PCR; TCRdb has only the in-frame clones, and not every one. This repertoire shows tens of thousands of clones, over 75% found once; its top ten account for approximately 0.25%. This entry belongs to a study of OX40 agonist ivuxolimab in advanced cancers. Study as a whole: In three patients, partial responses were observed, one with hepatocellular carcinoma and two with cutaneous melanoma. Study-wide results and caveats: There were also nonresponders showing low normalized T-cell clonal expansion.

CDR1 is MNHEY, CDR2 SVGAGI, per germline. The germline V and J ends were trimmed by 5 bases and 3 bases, with 11 bases remaining between them. The CDR3 sequence is 14 residues long. This specimen consisted of CD4+ or CD8+ T cells sorted from blood, obtained in a trial of the OX40 agonist ivuxolimab. This clonotype was obtained from an adult with an advanced solid tumor such as melanoma, head and neck, liver or kidney cancer. The chain combines TRBV6-5 with TRBJ1-5; D is unclear. CDR3 loop: CASSESNSNQPQHF. The DNA of the CDR3 is TGTGCCAGCAGTGAATCTAACTCCAATCAGCCCCAGCATTTT.